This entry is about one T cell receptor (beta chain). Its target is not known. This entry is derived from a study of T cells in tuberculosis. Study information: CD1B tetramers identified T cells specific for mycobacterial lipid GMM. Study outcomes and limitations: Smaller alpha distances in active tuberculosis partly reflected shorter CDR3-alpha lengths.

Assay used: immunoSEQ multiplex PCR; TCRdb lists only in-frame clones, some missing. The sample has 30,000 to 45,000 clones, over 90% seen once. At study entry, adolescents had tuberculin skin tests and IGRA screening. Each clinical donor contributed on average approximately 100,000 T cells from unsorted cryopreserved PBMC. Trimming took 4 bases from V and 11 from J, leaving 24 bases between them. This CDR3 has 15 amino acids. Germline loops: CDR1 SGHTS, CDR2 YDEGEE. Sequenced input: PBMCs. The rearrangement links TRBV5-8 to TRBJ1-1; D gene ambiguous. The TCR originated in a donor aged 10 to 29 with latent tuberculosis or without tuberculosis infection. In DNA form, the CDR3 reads TGTGCCAGCAGCCAATTACGCGGGGTGGATTCACCCGCTTTCTTT. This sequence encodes CASSQLRGVDSPAFF. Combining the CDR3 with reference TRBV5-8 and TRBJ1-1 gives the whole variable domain EAGVTQSPTHLIKTRGQQATLRCSPISGHTSVYWYQQALGLGLQFLLWYDEGEERNRGNFPPRFSGRQFPNYSSELNVNALELEDSALYLCASSQLRGVDSPAFFGQGTRLTVV.